A single sample gave rise to the 8 T cell receptor beta chains below, sequenced in a study of blood T cell repertoires in COVID-19. Assay: immunoSEQ multiplex PCR; the TCRdb copy retains only in-frame clones and omits some. The table shows about 78,000 clones, with under 85% occurring only once. The sequenced material came from peripheral blood. These receptors all stem from a human donor in a cohort sampled during active COVID-19.

The V and J genes are TRBV21-1 and TRBJ2-7; no DNA check was done on the table's D call, TRBD2. TRBV21-1 is a listed pseudogene. CDR3 length: 13 residues. The CDR3 DNA follows: TGTGCCAGCAGCAAAGGGAGCTCCTACGAGCAGTACTTC. Translation gives CASSKGSSYEQYF.

This clone was counted only a few times. The chain links TRBV6-6 to TRBJ1-1, with 7 bases that match TRBD1. V was clipped by 2 bases and J by 1 base; unmatched bases: 7. This CDR3 comprises 16 residues. Germline CDR1 is MNHNY and CDR2 is SVGAGI (reference sequence). Here the CDR3 reads CASSYRTGSGNTEAFF. The DNA of the CDR3 is TGTGCCAGCAGTTACCGGACAGGCAGCGGGAACACTGAAGCTTTCTTT.

V is TRBV10-1 and J is TRBJ2-5, with D possibly TRBD1 on 5 matching bases. Looked up from germline, CDR1 is WNHNN and CDR2 is SYGVQD (reference sequence). CDR3 size: 15 residues. V lost 5 bases, J lost 0 bases, and 13 bases lay in between. CDR3 protein: CASSRPRAYQETQYF. The CDR3, as DNA: TGCGCCAGCAGTCGCCCCAGGGCGTACCAAGAGACCCAGTACTTC.

J is TRBJ2-7 and V is TRBV27; 7 bases line up with TRBD1. From germline, CDR1 is MNHEY and CDR2 SMNVEV (reference sequence). With V trimmed by 4 bases and J by 0 bases, 6 bases remained unmatched. This CDR3 region has 15 residues. CDR3 DNA: TGTGCCAGCAGTTCCACGTGGGACAGCTCCTACGAGCAGTACTTC. Translation: CASSSTWDSSYEQYF.

This clone was seen once. The chain employs TRBV5-5 and TRBJ1-3, with D possibly matching TRBD1 (6 bases). Germline V lookup: CDR1 SGHKS, CDR2 YYEKEE (reference sequence). This CDR3 is built from 16 residues. The V end was cut by 4 bases, the J end by 0 bases, with 14 bases between. Written as DNA, the CDR3 is TGTGCCAGCAGCAAAGACCGGGACACCTCTGGAAACACCATATATTTT. Protein: CASSKDRDTSGNTIYF. Filled out from reference TRBV5-5 and TRBJ1-3, the complete variable domain reads DAGVTQSPTHLIKTRGQQVTLRCSPISGHKSVSWYQQVLGQGPQFIFQYYEKEERGRGNFPDRFSARQFPNYSSELNVNALLLGDSALYLCASSKDRDTSGNTIYFGEGSWLTVV.

The chain uses TRBV15 and TRBJ1-5; 7 bases fit TRBD1. Germline CDR1 and CDR2: LNHNV and YYDKDF (reference sequence). The CDR3 is 16 residues long. V was pared by 6 bases and J by 8 bases, with 16 bases of the junction left unmatched. CDR3 in amino acids: CATSTSLGLRGEPQHF. CDR3 nucleotide sequence: TGTGCCACCAGTACGAGCCTGGGGCTCAGGGGGGAGCCCCAGCATTTT.

The table lists this clone with a few counts. This chain uses TRBV10-2 with TRBJ2-7; D is undetermined. V gave up 7 bases and J gave up 3 bases, with 16 bases separating them. Per the germline V gene, CDR1 is WSHSY and CDR2 is SAAADI. The CDR3 is 14 amino acids. As DNA, the CDR3 is TGCGCCAGCACCCCGTCCTTTCCCGGCTACGAGCAGTACTTC. This sequence encodes CASTPSFPGYEQYF.

V gene TRBV28 combines with J gene TRBJ1-3; D uncertain. The CDR3 loop spans 15 amino acids. Germline CDR1 and CDR2: MDHEN and SYDVKM. The V end was cut by 8 bases, the J end by 4 bases, with 18 bases between. This chain's CDR3 is CASALTRGSGNTIYF. In DNA form, the CDR3 reads TGTGCCAGCGCGCTTACACGGGGATCGGGAAACACCATATATTTT.